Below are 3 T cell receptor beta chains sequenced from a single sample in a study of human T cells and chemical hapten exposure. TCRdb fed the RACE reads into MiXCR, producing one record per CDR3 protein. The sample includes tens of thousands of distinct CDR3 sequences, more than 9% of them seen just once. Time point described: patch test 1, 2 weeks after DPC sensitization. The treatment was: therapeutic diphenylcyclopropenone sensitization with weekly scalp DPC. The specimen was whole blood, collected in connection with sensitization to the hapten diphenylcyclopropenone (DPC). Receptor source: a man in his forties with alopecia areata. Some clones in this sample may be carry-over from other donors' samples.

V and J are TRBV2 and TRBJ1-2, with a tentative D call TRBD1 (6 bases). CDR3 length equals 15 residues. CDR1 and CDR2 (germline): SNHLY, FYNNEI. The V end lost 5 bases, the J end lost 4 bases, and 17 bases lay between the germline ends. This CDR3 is CASSQARGPIYGYTF. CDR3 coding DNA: TGTGCCAGCAGTCAGGCCCGGGGGCCCATCTATGGCTACACCTTC.

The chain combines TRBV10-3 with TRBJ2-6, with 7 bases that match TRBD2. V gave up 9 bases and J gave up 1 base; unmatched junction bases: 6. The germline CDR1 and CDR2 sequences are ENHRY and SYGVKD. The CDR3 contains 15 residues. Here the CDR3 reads CAMSNGGSGANVLTF. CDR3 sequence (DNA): TGTGCCATGTCAAACGGGGGGTCTGGGGCCAACGTCCTGACTTTC.

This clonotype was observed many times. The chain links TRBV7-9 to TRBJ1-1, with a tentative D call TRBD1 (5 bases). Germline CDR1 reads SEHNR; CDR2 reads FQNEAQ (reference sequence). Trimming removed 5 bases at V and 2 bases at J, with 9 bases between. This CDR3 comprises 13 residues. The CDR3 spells CASSKGRNTEAFF. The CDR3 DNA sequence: TGTGCCAGCAGCAAGGGACGAAACACTGAAGCTTTCTTT.